The T cell receptor beta chain described here comes from a study of a mutant IDH1 vaccine in newly diagnosed glioma. There are 17 residues in the CDR3. Germline assignment: CDR1 SGHDN and CDR2 FVKESK. Trimming stripped 4 bases from V and 0 bases from J, with 18 bases between. Documented time point: baseline, week 1 (first vaccination visit). Indicated treatment: pre-vaccination baseline after standard-of-care therapy. Data came from immunoSEQ multiplex PCR; TCRdb stores just in-frame clones and leaves some out. In the table there are some 67,000 clones, over 70% of which are singletons. Sequencing was performed on peripheral blood mononuclear cells (PBMCs), taken from a glioma patient treated with radiotherapy, temozolomide or both. The TCR originated in a woman aged 18-29 years with glioma. Some clones in this sample may be carry-over from other donors' samples. The chain uses TRBV14 and TRBJ1-2; TRBD1 might be the D (5 bases). The CDR3 spells CASSPLNQGAANYGYTF. CDR3 DNA: TGTGCCAGCAGCCCTCTGAATCAGGGCGCAGCTAACTATGGCTACACCTTC.